The present T cell receptor (beta chain) was sequenced within a study of T cell responses to AZD1222 COVID-19 vaccine. TCRdb keeps only in-frame clones here, not all; method: immunoSEQ multiplex PCR. The repertoire has more than 100,000 clones, roughly 90% of them found once; the top ten carry more than 6%. This CDR3 is 15 amino acids long. Per the germline V gene, CDR1 is KGHSH and CDR2 is LQKENI. The V end lost 4 bases, the J end lost 6 bases, and 15 bases lay between the germline ends. Sequenced here: peripheral blood, sampled 28 days after the second AZD1222 dose. V usage is TRBV18 and J usage is TRBJ2-2, with TRBD2 as a possible D gene (5 bases). The origin of this receptor is an adult who received the AZD1222 COVID-19 vaccine. The DNA of the CDR3 is TGTGCCAGCTCACTTTATCTGGGAGAGGCCGGGGAGCTGTTTTTT. Protein sequence: CASSLYLGEAGELFF.